The 17 T cell receptor beta chains in this list originate from one sample, sequenced in a study of cytomegalovirus exposure and HLA in healthy donors. Vbeta (60) and Jbeta (13) primers were used in the PCR. Method: immunoSEQ multiplex PCR; TCRdb's copy keeps in-frame clones and lacks some. The sample includes 100,000 to 150,000 clones, roughly 78% seen only once; the top ten take approximately 4.2%. Input material: PBMCs. Receptors were obtained from a man in his fifties or sixties in good health and CMV-seropositive.

Turning to this clone: Relative to the germline gene, one junction end is altered; a read error may explain this. The V gene is TRBV7-9, the J gene TRBJ1-2, with 10 positions matching TRBD1. This CDR3 comprises 14 residues. The germline V gene encodes CDR1 SEHNR and CDR2 FQNEAQ (reference sequence). The CDR3 DNA sequence: TGTTCCAGCAGCTTAGAGCGGACAGGGGGTGGCTACACCTTC. It codes for CSSSLERTGGGYTF.

The rearrangement uses TRBV12-2 and TRBJ2-1; the D call of TRBD2 is as the table states it, not checked on the DNA. TRBV12-2 is a pseudogene locus. CDR3 length equals 17 residues. The CDR3 here is CASRPQLAGGSCNEQFF. For the CDR3, the DNA is TGTGCAAGTCGCCCCCAACTAGCGGGGGGGAGTTGCAATGAGCAGTTCTTC.

This chain joins TRBV28 and TRBJ1-2, with D hard to call. The CDR3 sequence is 15 residues long. The germline CDR1 and CDR2 sequences are MDHEN and SYDVKM. V was trimmed by 10 bases and J by 5 bases, leaving 23 bases between them. The CDR3 here is CATPSGNGGEYGYTF. The CDR3 DNA is TGTGCCACCCCATCGGGTAATGGCGGGGAATATGGCTACACCTTC.

This clone was seen once. The rearrangement links TRBV4-3 to TRBJ1-2; 9 nucleotides match TRBD1. The junction had 3 bases not matched to a gene; V was cut back by 0 bases and J by 4 bases. CDR1 is LGHNA and CDR2 is YSLEER in the germline V gene. The CDR3 is 15 residues long. CDR3 region: CASSQDRGQGYGYTF. CDR3 nucleotides: TGCGCCAGCAGCCAAGATAGGGGACAGGGCTATGGCTACACCTTC.

The J gene is TRBJ2-1, the V gene TRBV14; possibly TRBD2 for D (5 bases). The germline V and J ends were trimmed by 2 bases and 14 bases, with 13 bases remaining between them. The length of the CDR3 is 12 residues. The germline V gene encodes CDR1 SGHDN and CDR2 FVKESK. The CDR3 nucleotides read TGTGCCAGCAGCCAAAGACGAGGGTTTAAGTTCTTC. Translating gives CASSQRRGFKFF.

V and J are TRBV2 and TRBJ2-7; TRBD1 matches 7 bases. This CDR3 has 13 residues. Trimming at V came to 4 bases and at J to 6 bases, leaving 6 bases not matched to a gene. The germline V gene has CDR1 SNHLY and CDR2 FYNNEI. The CDR3 loop reads CASSGSRGREQYF. CDR3 DNA: TGTGCCAGCAGTGGCTCGAGGGGGCGCGAGCAGTACTTC.

The chain carries TRBV5-1 and TRBJ1-6; TRBD1 matches 7 bases. The germline V gene has CDR1 SGHRS and CDR2 YFSETQ. V lost 4 bases and J lost 0; bases outside the gene matches: 10. The CDR3 extends over 18 amino acids. CDR3 loop: CASSAGTATYSYNSPLHF. CDR3 DNA sequence: TGCGCCAGCAGCGCGGGGACAGCAACTTACTCCTATAATTCACCCCTCCACTTT. Full variable domain (rest looked up from reference TRBV5-1 and TRBJ1-6): KAGVTQTPRYLIKTRGQQVTLSCSPISGHRSVSWYQQTPGQGLQFLFEYFSETQRNKGNFPGRFSGRQFSNSRSEMNVSTLELGDSALYLCASSAGTATYSYNSPLHFGNGTRLTVT.

J is TRBJ1-2 and V is TRBV5-6, with 11 bases matching TRBD1. The V segment lost 4 bases and the J segment 8 bases; nucleotides outside the gene matches: 7. CDR3 length: 14 residues. Germline CDR1 SGHDT, CDR2 YYEEEE. The CDR3 region is CASSMGQGVRGYTF. The CDR3 nucleotides are TGTGCCAGCAGCATGGGACAGGGGGTACGAGGCTACACCTTC.

The J gene is TRBJ1-6, the V gene TRBV7-2; D gene ambiguous. Germline V gene lookup returns CDR1 SGHTA and CDR2 FQGNSA. The V and J ends lost 3 bases and 7 bases respectively, with 7 bases between them. The CDR3 is 13 amino acids. CDR3 DNA sequence: TGTGCCAGCAGCTTCGCGGCCAATTCACCCCTCCACTTT. This translates into CASSFAANSPLHF.

The chain uses TRBV6-1 and TRBJ2-1, with TRBD2 matching over 10 bases. This CDR3 is 15 amino acids long. Trimming at V came to 7 bases and at J to 6 bases, leaving 9 bases not matched to a gene. Per the germline V gene, CDR1 is MNHNS and CDR2 is SASEGT. CDR3 nucleotide sequence: TGTGCCAGCACCACCCTAGCGGGGGCCTCCAATGAGCAGTTCTTC. Translating it yields CASTTLAGASNEQFF.

The V call is TRBV7-9, the J call TRBJ1-1, with D hard to call. The CDR3 runs 14 residues. Germline CDR1 and CDR2: SEHNR and FQNEAQ (reference sequence). Trimming stripped 4 bases from V and 1 base from J, with 10 bases between. CDR3 sequence reads: CASSSGNPNTEAFF. The CDR3 DNA follows: TGTGCCAGCAGCTCCGGGAACCCGAACACTGAAGCTTTCTTT.

This rearrangement joins TRBV4-2 to TRBJ2-6, with unresolved D. The germline V and J ends were trimmed by 4 bases and 0 bases, with 28 bases remaining between them. Germline CDR1 and CDR2: LGHNA and YNFKEQ. The CDR3 covers 22 residues. CDR3 protein: CASSRSDGVLSSMRSGANVLTF. The DNA of the CDR3 is TGTGCCAGCAGCCGCAGCGATGGCGTCCTTTCCTCGATGCGCTCTGGGGCCAACGTCCTGACTTTC.

A few counts support this clone. The chain combines TRBV4-1 with TRBJ1-4; 7 nucleotides match TRBD1. From germline, CDR1 is MGHRA and CDR2 YSYEKL. Trimming at V came to 3 bases and at J to 8 bases, leaving 0 bases not matched to a gene. The CDR3 loop spans 12 amino acids. CDR3: CASSQTGEKLFF. The CDR3 DNA reads TGCGCCAGCAGCCAGACAGGGGAAAAACTGTTTTTT.

The rearrangement links TRBV5-1 to TRBJ1-1; TRBD1 is a possible D gene (5 bases). The CDR3 extends over 16 amino acids. Germline values: CDR1 SGHRS, CDR2 YFSETQ. With 0 bases removed from V and 5 bases from J, the gap between germline ends came to 17 bases. In nucleotides, the CDR3 is TGCGCCAGCAGCTTGGATGCCGGCAGGGATGGTACTGAAGCTTTCTTT. Its protein product is CASSLDAGRDGTEAFF.

The chain is built from TRBV5-1 and TRBJ2-7, with D hard to call. V gave up 0 bases and J gave up 5 bases, with 12 bases separating them. The CDR3 is 14 residues long. Germline V gene sequence: CDR1 SGHRS, CDR2 YFSETQ. The CDR3 protein is CASSLDGWNDEQYF. CDR3 coding DNA: TGCGCCAGCAGCTTGGACGGGTGGAACGACGAGCAGTACTTC.

The rearrangement joins TRBV4-1 to TRBJ1-1, with 7 nucleotides matching TRBD1. V was clipped by 5 bases and J by 3 bases; unmatched bases: 3. This CDR3 has 13 amino acids. From germline, CDR1 is MGHRA and CDR2 YSYEKL. CDR3 DNA sequence: TGCGCCAGCAGCGGGGGACAGTACACTGAAGCTTTCTTT. This sequence encodes CASSGGQYTEAFF.

The V call is TRBV5-5, the J call TRBJ2-7; TRBD1 matches at 8 bases. After removal of 3 bases from V and 2 bases from J, the junction contained 4 bases not matched to a gene. The CDR3 runs 14 residues. Germline V gene lookup returns CDR1 SGHKS and CDR2 YYEKEE (reference sequence). The CDR3 DNA sequence: TGTGCCAGCAGCTCCCCGGGACAGGCCTACGAGCAGTACTTC. It is translated as CASSSPGQAYEQYF.